This TCR beta chain came from a study of T-cell reconstitution after alpha-beta-depleted transplantation in children. Unique molecular identifiers were used in preparing the TCRbeta library. Via MiXCR, TCRdb re-called the PCR reads, giving one row per CDR3 protein. The sample includes 350,000 to 450,000 distinct CDR3 sequences, around 20% of them seen just once. The CDR3 spans 15 residues. Per germline, CDR1 LGHNA and CDR2 YSLEER. Trimming removed 0 bases at V and 7 bases at J, with 13 bases between. The receptor's source is a human donor who donated a stem cell graft to a child with acute myeloid leukemia. The material was PBMCs from the stem cell graft donor, obtained from the stem cell graft. The rearrangement links TRBV4-3 to TRBJ2-1; D unresolved. The CDR3 nucleotides are TGCGCCAGCAGCCAAGACAGGAGAAAAACGAATGAGCAGTTCTTC. This codes for CASSQDRRKTNEQFF.